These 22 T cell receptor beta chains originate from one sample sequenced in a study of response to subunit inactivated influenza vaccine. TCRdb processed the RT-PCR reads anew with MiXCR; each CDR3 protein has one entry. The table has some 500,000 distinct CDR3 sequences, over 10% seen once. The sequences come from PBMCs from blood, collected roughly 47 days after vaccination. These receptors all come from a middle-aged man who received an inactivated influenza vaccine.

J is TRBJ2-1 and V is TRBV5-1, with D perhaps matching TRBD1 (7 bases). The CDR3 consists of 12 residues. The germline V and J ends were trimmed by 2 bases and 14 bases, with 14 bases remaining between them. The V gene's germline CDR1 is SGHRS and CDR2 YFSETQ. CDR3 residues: CASSFSGGYEFF. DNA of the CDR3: TGCGCCAGCAGCTTTTCAGGGGGGTACGAGTTCTTC.

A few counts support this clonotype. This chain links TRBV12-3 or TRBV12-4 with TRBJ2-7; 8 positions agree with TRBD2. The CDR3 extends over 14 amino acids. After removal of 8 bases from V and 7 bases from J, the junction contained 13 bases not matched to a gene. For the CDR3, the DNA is TGTGCCAGCGGGCCGATAAGCGGGGGAGGGGAGCAGTACTTC. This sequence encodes CASGPISGGGEQYF.

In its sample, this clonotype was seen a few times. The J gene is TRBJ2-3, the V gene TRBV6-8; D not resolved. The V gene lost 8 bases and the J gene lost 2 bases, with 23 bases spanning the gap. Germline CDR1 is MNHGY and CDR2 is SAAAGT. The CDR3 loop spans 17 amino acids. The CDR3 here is CASSKQLAVHPTDTQYF. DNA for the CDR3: TGTGCCAGCTCAAAACAGCTCGCGGTCCATCCCACAGATACGCAGTATTTT.

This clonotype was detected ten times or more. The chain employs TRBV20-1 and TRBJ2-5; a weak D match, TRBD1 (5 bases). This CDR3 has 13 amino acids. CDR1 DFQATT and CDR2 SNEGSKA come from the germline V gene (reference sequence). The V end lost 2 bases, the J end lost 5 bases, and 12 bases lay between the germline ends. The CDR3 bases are TGCAGTGCTAGATCGACAGCGCGGGAGACCCAGTACTTC. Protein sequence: CSARSTARETQYF.

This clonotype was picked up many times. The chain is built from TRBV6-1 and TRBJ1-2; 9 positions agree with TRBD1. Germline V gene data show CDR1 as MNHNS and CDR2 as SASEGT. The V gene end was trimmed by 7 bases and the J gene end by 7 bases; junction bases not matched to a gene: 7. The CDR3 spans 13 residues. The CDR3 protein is CASKPGQGAGYTF. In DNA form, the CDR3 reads TGTGCCAGCAAACCGGGACAGGGAGCTGGCTACACCTTC.

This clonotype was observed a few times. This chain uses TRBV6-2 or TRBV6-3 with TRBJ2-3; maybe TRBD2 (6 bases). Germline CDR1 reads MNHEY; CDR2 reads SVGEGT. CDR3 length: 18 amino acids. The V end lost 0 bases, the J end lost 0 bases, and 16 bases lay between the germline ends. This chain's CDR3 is CASSYSALAEFSTDTQYF. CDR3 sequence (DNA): TGTGCCAGCAGTTACTCAGCCTTAGCGGAATTTAGCACAGATACGCAGTATTTT.

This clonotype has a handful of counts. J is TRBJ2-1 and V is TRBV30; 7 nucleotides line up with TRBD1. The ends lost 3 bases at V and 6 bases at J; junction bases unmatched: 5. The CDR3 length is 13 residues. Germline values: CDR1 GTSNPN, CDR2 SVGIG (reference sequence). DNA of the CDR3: TGTGCCTGGAGGCAGACAGGGAGCAATGAGCAGTTCTTC. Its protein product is CAWRQTGSNEQFF.

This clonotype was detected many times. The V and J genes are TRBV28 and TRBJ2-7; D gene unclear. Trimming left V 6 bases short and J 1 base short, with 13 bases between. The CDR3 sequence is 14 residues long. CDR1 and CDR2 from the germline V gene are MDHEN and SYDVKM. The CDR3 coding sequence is TGTGCCAGCAGACACTGGACGGATTCCTACGAGCAGTACTTC. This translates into CASRHWTDSYEQYF.

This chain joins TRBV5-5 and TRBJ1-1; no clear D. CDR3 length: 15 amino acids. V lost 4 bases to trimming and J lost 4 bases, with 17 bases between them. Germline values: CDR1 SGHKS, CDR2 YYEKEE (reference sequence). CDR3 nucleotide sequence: TGTGCCAGCAGCGATCCCCTTAGGGTGGTCACTGAAGCTTTCTTT. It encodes CASSDPLRVVTEAFF.

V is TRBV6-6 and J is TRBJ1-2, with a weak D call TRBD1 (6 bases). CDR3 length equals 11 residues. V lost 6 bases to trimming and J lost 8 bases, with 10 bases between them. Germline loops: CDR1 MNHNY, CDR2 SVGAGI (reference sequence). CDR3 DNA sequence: TGTGCCAGCAGGGCAGGGGTCGGCTACACCTTC. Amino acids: CASRAGVGYTF.

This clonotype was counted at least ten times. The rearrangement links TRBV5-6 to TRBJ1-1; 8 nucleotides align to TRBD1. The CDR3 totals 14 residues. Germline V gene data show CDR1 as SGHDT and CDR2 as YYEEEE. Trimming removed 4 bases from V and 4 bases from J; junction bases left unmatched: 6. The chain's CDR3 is CASSGTGESTEAFF. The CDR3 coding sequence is TGTGCCAGCAGCGGGACAGGTGAAAGCACTGAAGCTTTCTTT.

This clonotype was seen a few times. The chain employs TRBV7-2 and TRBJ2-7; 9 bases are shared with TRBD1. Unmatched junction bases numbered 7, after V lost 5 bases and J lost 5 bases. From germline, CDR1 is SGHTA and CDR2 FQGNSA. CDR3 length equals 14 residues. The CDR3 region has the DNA TGTGCCAGCAGCCCTCGACAGGGGGTACACGAGCAGTACTTC. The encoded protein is CASSPRQGVHEQYF.

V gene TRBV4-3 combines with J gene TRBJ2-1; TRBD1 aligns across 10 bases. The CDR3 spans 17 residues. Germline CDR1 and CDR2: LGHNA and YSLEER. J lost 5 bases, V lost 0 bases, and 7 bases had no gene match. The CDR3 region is CASSQDVTGTGDNEQFF. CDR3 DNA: TGCGCCAGCAGCCAAGATGTCACGGGGACAGGGGACAATGAGCAGTTCTTC.

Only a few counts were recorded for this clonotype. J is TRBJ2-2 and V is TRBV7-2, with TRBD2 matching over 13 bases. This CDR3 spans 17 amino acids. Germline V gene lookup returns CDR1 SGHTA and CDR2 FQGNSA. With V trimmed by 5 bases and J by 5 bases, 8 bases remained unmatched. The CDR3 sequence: CASSRRTSGRETGELFF. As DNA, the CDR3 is TGTGCCAGCAGCCGCCGGACTAGCGGGAGAGAAACCGGGGAGCTGTTTTTT.

CDR3 protein: CASSLAVTGTTKQYF. In DNA form, the CDR3 reads TGTGCCAGCAGCTTAGCGGTCACGGGTACTACGAAGCAGTACTTC. The chain is built from TRBV7-2 and TRBJ2-7; D gene ambiguous. The length of the CDR3 is 15 residues. V dropped 0 bases and J dropped 8 bases, with 17 bases sitting between them. CDR1 is SGHTA and CDR2 is FQGNSA in the germline V gene.

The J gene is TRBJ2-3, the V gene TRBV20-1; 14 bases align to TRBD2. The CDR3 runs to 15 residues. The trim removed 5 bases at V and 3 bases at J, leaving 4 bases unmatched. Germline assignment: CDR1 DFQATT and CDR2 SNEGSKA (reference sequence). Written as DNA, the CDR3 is TGCAGTGCTGGGGGACTAGCGGGAGATACAGATACGCAGTATTTT. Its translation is CSAGGLAGDTDTQYF.

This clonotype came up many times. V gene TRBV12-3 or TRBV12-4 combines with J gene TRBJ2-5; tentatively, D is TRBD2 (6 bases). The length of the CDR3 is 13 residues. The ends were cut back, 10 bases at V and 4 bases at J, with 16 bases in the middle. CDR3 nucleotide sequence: TGTGCCATCGGGAGTGGGAAAAGAGAGACCCAGTACTTC. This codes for CAIGSGKRETQYF.

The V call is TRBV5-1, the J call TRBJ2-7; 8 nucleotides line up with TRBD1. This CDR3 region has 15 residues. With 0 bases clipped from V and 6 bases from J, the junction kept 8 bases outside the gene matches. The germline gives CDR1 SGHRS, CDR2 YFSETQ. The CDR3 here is CASSLAPSTGVEQYF. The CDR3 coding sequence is TGCGCCAGCAGCTTGGCACCTTCGACAGGGGTCGAGCAGTACTTC.

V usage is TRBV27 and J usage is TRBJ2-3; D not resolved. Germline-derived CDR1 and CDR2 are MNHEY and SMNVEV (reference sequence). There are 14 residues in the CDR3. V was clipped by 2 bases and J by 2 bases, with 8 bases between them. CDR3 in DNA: TGTGCCAGCAGTTTAATCAGGAACACAGATACGCAGTATTTT. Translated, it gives CASSLIRNTDTQYF.

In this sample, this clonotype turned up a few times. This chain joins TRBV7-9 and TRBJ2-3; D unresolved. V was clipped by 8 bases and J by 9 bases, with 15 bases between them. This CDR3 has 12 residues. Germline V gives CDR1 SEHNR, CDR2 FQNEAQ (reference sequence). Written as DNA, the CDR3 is TGTGCCAGCGGCGGTGGAGTTCACACGCAGTATTTT. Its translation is CASGGGVHTQYF.

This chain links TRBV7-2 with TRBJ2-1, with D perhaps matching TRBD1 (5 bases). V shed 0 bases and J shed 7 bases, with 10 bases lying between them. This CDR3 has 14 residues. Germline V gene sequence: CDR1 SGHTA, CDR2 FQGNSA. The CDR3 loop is CASSLAQVGNEQFF. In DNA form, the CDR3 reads TGTGCCAGCAGCTTAGCACAGGTGGGGAATGAGCAGTTCTTC.

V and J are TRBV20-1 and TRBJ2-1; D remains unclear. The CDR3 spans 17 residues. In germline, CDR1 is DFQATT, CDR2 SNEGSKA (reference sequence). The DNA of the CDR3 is TGCTGTGTTAGAGAGTTTAGGGCCGGTACGCTAGAACTTCGGCAGTTCTTC. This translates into CCVREFRAGTLELRQFF.